The 9 T cell receptor beta chains presented below share a single source sample, sequenced in a study of blood T cell repertoires in COVID-19. Here immunoSEQ multiplex PCR was the method, and the copy in TCRdb shows in-frame clones only, minus some. The sample yields 35,000 to 45,000 clones, roughly 84% seen once. Sequenced sample: peripheral blood. Receptors originate from a human donor in a cohort sampled during active COVID-19.

V usage is TRBV9 and J usage is TRBJ1-2; D gene ambiguous. The CDR3 contains 10 residues. Trimming left V 7 bases short and J 4 bases short, with 5 bases between. The germline V gene encodes CDR1 SGDLS and CDR2 YYNGEE. CDR3 nucleotide sequence: TGTGCCAGCGGTAGCTATGGCTACACCTTC. As protein: CASGSYGYTF.

The chain employs TRBV5-1 and TRBJ2-7; TRBD1 agrees at 9 bases. CDR3 length: 15 residues. V was clipped by 4 bases and J by 5 bases; unmatched bases: 10. Per germline, CDR1 SGHRS and CDR2 YFSETQ. CDR3 coding DNA: TGCGCCAGCAGCGTAACAGGGGGCCGTTTCAACGAGCAGTACTTC. The encoded protein is CASSVTGGRFNEQYF.

This clone was seen only once. The chain employs TRBV3-1 (or the pseudogene TRBV3-2) and TRBJ2-3, with 9 bases aligning to TRBD2. With V trimmed by 0 bases and J by 0 bases, 16 bases remained unmatched. The CDR3 is 21 residues long. From germline, CDR1 is LGHDT and CDR2 YNNKEL (reference sequence). CDR3 amino acids: CASSQDLGLAGTSLSTDTQYF. In nucleotides, the CDR3 is TGTGCCAGCAGCCAAGATCTCGGGCTAGCGGGGACCTCCCTTAGCACAGATACGCAGTATTTT.

The chain carries TRBV6-5 and TRBJ2-7; TRBD2 matches 8 bases. The germline gives CDR1 MNHEY, CDR2 SVGAGI. After removal of 5 bases from V and 3 bases from J, the junction contained 6 bases not matched to a gene. CDR3 length: 14 amino acids. The CDR3 sequence: CASSTLGGGYEQYF. Here the CDR3 DNA reads TGTGCCAGCAGTACCCTCGGGGGGGGCTACGAGCAGTACTTC.

The chain carries TRBV9 and TRBJ2-1, with 10 bases aligning to TRBD2. Germline assignment: CDR1 SGDLS and CDR2 YYNGEE. The CDR3 covers 19 residues. V lost 0 bases, J lost 0 bases, and 9 bases stayed unmatched. CDR3 bases: TGTGCCAGCAGCGTAGTGGGTAGCGGGGGGCTCAGCTCCTACAATGAGCAGTTCTTC. Amino acid sequence: CASSVVGSGGLSSYNEQFF.

The genes are TRBV2 and TRBJ2-5; D is perhaps TRBD2 (6 bases). In germline, CDR1 is SNHLY, CDR2 FYNNEI. V gave up 2 bases and J gave up 2 bases, with 12 bases separating them. The CDR3 is 15 amino acids. The CDR3 region is CASSELLATQETQYF. The DNA of the CDR3 is TGTGCCAGCAGTGAACTCCTAGCGACACAAGAGACCCAGTACTTC.

The CDR3 DNA sequence: TGTGCCAGCAGTTACCTCAGCAATGAGCAGTTCTTC. Translation gives CASSYLSNEQFF. The genes are TRBV12-3 or TRBV12-4 and TRBJ2-1; D ambiguous. V was pared by 4 bases and J by 6 bases, with 7 bases between. The CDR3 spans 12 residues.

This clone was seen more than once but under ten times. V gene TRBV5-4 combines with J gene TRBJ1-6; TRBD1 agrees at 8 bases. CDR3 length: 13 residues. The V segment lost 3 bases and the J segment 19 bases; nucleotides outside the gene matches: 12. Germline-derived CDR1 and CDR2 are SGHNT and YYREEE (reference sequence). CDR3 in DNA: TGTGCCAGCAGCTCACCTCGGGACAGGTCCTTTCACTTT. This translates into CASSSPRDRSFHF.

This clone was seen only a few times. This same CDR3 is encoded by further DNA sequences in the sample. V is TRBV5-4 and J is TRBJ1-2; D may be TRBD1 (5 bases). Germline CDR1 is SGHNT and CDR2 is YYREEE (reference sequence). This CDR3 comprises 12 residues. Trimming removed 2 bases at V and 7 bases at J, with 9 bases between. DNA for the CDR3: TGTGCCAGCAGCTTTAGCGGGGCTGGCTACACCTTC. Encoded protein: CASSFSGAGYTF. The variable domain in full, with the rest retrieved from reference TRBV5-4 and TRBJ1-2, is ETGVTQSPTHLIKTRGQQVTLRCSSQSGHNTVSWYQQALGQGPQFIFQYYREEENGRGNFPPRFSGLQFPNYSSELNVNALELDDSALYLCASSFSGAGYTFGSGTRLTVV.